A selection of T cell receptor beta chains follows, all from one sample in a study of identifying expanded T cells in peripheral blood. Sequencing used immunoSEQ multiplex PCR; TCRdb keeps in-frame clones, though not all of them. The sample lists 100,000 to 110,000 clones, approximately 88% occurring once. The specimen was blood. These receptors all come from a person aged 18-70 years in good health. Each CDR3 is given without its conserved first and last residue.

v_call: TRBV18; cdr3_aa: ASSPSAHDTIY
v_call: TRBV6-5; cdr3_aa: ASRNTEAF
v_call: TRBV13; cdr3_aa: ASSLNAGEDTQY
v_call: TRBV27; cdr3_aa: ASSLWPPNSAAQETQY
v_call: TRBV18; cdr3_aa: ASSPRAESDGYT
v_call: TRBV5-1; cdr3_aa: ASSEGTSGRAFQETQY
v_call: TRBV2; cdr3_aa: ASSGSPPDYGYT
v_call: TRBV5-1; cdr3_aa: ASRPTDRGNEKLF
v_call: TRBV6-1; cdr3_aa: ASSELVQPDTQY
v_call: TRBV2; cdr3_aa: ASSVLSSNYGYT
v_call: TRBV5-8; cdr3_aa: ASSFRDHSYNEQF
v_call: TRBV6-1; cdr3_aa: ASSEVSSKRYEQF
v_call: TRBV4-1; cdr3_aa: ASSQDGRRNQPQH
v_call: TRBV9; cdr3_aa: ASASTGSNTEAF
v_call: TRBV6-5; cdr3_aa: ASSYQGPYEQY
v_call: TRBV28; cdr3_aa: ASSRQREMDYEQY
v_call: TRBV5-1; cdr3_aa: ASSQKPTGKRGYT
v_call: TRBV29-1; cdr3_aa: SVEAGRQPQH
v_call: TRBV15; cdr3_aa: ATSSEGPREGLGQPQH
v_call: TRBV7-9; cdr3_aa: ASSQQGLGTDTQY
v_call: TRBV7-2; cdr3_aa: ASSRGTSGGFNEQF
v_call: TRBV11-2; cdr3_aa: ASSARDTAETQY